This TCR beta chain was identified in a study of T cells in localized non-small cell lung cancer. Germline trimming cut 2 bases from V and 2 bases from J; bases unmatched to any gene: 1. Per germline, CDR1 LGHNA and CDR2 YNFKEQ. The CDR3 is 15 residues long. Using immunoSEQ multiplex PCR, the repertoire was profiled, and TCRdb retains in-frame clones only, with some absent. The repertoire holds around 91,000 clones, with roughly 89% as singletons. The chain recombines TRBV4-2 with TRBJ2-7; TRBD2 matches 12 bases. The sequence came from a man aged 35-69 years with stage I squamous cell lung carcinoma. Sequenced material: peripheral blood, taken before any cancer treatment. DNA of the CDR3: TGTGCCAGCAGCCAACGGACTAGCGGGGCCTACGAGCAGTACTTC. It is translated as CASSQRTSGAYEQYF.